The 24 T cell receptor beta chains in this list originate from one sample, sequenced in a study of blood T cell repertoires in COVID-19. Profiled with immunoSEQ multiplex PCR; TCRdb holds only in-frame clones, not every one. This sample yields 350,000 or so clones, of which nearly 90% are seen a single time; about 7% belongs to the top ten. Sequenced sample: peripheral blood. The receptors were sampled from a young man with active or convalescent COVID-19.

This clone was observed a few times. The chain joins TRBV3-1 (or the pseudogene TRBV3-2) to TRBJ1-2; 7 nucleotides agree with TRBD1. The CDR3 runs to 15 residues. V was pared by 4 bases and J by 6 bases, with 11 bases of the junction left unmatched. Germline CDR1 LGHDT, CDR2 YNNKEL (reference sequence). CDR3 sequence reads: CASSPTADRVDGYTF. The CDR3 nucleotides are TGTGCCAGCAGCCCGACCGCCGACAGGGTTGATGGCTACACCTTC.

The V call is TRBV18, the J call TRBJ2-7; possible D gene TRBD2, 6 bases. The germline V gene encodes CDR1 KGHSH and CDR2 LQKENI. Trimming cost V 6 bases and J 6 bases, with 18 bases left between them. CDR3 size: 14 residues. The DNA for the CDR3 is TGTGCCAGCTCCTCCGGGCCTCAGGGACTCGAGCAGTACTTC. Protein product: CASSSGPQGLEQYF.

The chain carries TRBV5-1 and TRBJ2-2; TRBD1 agrees at 10 bases. Trimming cost V 0 bases and J 4 bases; bases outside gene matches: 3. The germline gives CDR1 SGHRS, CDR2 YFSETQ. This CDR3 is 16 amino acids long. The CDR3 protein is CASSLGQGAVTGELFF. The CDR3 DNA sequence: TGCGCCAGCAGCTTGGGACAGGGGGCCGTCACCGGGGAGCTGTTTTTT.

This clone occurred once. The chain uses TRBV7-3 and TRBJ2-1; D unresolved. The V end was cut by 6 bases, the J end by 3 bases, with 15 bases between. Per germline, CDR1 SGHTA and CDR2 FQGTGA. The CDR3 runs 15 residues. The CDR3 DNA sequence: TGTGCCAGCAGTTTCTCATCTAGAGACTACAATGAGCAGTTCTTC. It yields the protein CASSFSSRDYNEQFF. Full variable domain (rest looked up from reference TRBV7-3 and TRBJ2-1): GAGVSQTPSNKVTEKGKYVELRCDPISGHTALYWYRQSLGQGPEFLIYFQGTGAADDSGLPNDRFFAVRPEGSVSTLKIQRTERGDSAVYLCASSFSSRDYNEQFFGPGTRLTVL.

J is TRBJ2-5 and V is TRBV18, with a weak D call TRBD1 (6 bases). The CDR3 is 14 residues long. The germline CDR1 and CDR2 sequences are KGHSH and LQKENI. Trimming took 0 bases from V and 3 from J, leaving 8 bases between them. CDR3 DNA: TGTGCCAGCTCACCACCCGGGACAAAAGAGACCCAGTACTTC. It specifies CASSPPGTKETQYF.

The chain has TRBV9 and TRBJ1-1, with TRBD1 matching over 8 bases. J was trimmed by 3 bases and V by 0 bases; bases with no gene match: 10. The CDR3 runs 17 residues. Germline V lookup: CDR1 SGDLS, CDR2 YYNGEE. CDR3 bases: TGTGCCAGCAGCGTAGGTCAGGGGGCCTTGACGGACACTGAAGCTTTCTTT. Its translation: CASSVGQGALTDTEAFF.

Written as DNA, the CDR3 is TGTGCCAGCAGTTACGCAGGGGACAACGAGCAGTACTTC. It codes for CASSYAGDNEQYF. The V and J genes are TRBV6-5 and TRBJ2-7; a possible D gene is TRBD1 (6 bases). The length of the CDR3 is 13 residues. Germline CDR1 is MNHEY and CDR2 is SVGAGI. The V end was cut by 2 bases, the J end by 5 bases, with 10 bases between.

This chain joins TRBV9 and TRBJ2-1; D is uncertain. Trimming pared 2 bases from V and 8 bases from J, leaving 14 bases between. This CDR3 is built from 14 residues. The germline V gene has CDR1 SGDLS and CDR2 YYNGEE. CDR3 nucleotide sequence: TGTGCCAGCAGCGTGTCCCCGGTTGGGCATGAGCAGTTCTTC. Encoded protein: CASSVSPVGHEQFF.

J is TRBJ1-2 and V is TRBV11-2; D ambiguous. Trimming pared 1 base from V and 9 bases from J, leaving 6 bases between. The germline CDR1 and CDR2 sequences are SGHAT and FQNNGV. The CDR3 sequence is 11 residues long. The CDR3 DNA follows: TGTGCCAGCAGCTTAGGGGCAAGCTACACCTTC. It is translated as CASSLGASYTF.

The chain joins TRBV28 to TRBJ2-7; 8 nucleotides line up with TRBD2. The CDR3 runs to 16 residues. Germline loops: CDR1 MDHEN, CDR2 SYDVKM. J lost 2 bases, V lost 6 bases, and 12 bases had no gene match. Here the CDR3 DNA reads TGTGCCAGCAGCCCCCCGCGGGGGGTCGGGACCTACGAGCAGTACTTC. It yields the protein CASSPPRGVGTYEQYF. Full variable domain (rest looked up from reference TRBV28 and TRBJ2-7): DVKVTQSSRYLVKRTGEKVFLECVQDMDHENMFWYRQDPGLGLRLIYFSYDVKMKEKGDIPEGYSVSREKKERFSLILESASTNQTSMYLCASSPPRGVGTYEQYFGPGTRLTVT.

This chain connects TRBV11-2 to TRBJ2-3; D is perhaps TRBD2 (5 bases). The CDR3 is 14 amino acids. Looked up from germline, CDR1 is SGHAT and CDR2 is FQNNGV. Trimming pared 7 bases from V and 6 bases from J, leaving 17 bases between. The CDR3 DNA reads as TGTGCCAGCACCTACGGGAAGGGCAGGGATACGCAGTATTTT. This gives the protein CASTYGKGRDTQYF.

The chain couples TRBV28 to TRBJ1-1; 8 bases line up with TRBD1. Losses at the gene ends were 7 bases for V and 0 bases for J; bases not matched to a gene: 4. CDR3 length equals 14 residues. CDR1 MDHEN and CDR2 SYDVKM come from the germline V gene. The CDR3, as DNA: TGTGCCAGCATCCAGGACAGGGTGAACACTGAAGCTTTCTTT. Its translation: CASIQDRVNTEAFF.

The chain recombines TRBV20-1 with TRBJ2-1; possible D gene TRBD2, 6 bases. Trimming cost V 3 bases and J 7 bases, with 10 bases left between them. This CDR3 spans 12 amino acids. Germline CDR1 DFQATT, CDR2 SNEGSKA (reference sequence). The CDR3 protein is CSASSGGNEQFF. As DNA, the CDR3 is TGCAGTGCTAGTAGCGGTGGAAATGAGCAGTTCTTC.

The count of this clone is one. The same CDR3 can be traced to other DNA sequences in this sample. The chain employs TRBV7-2 and TRBJ1-5; TRBD1 is a possible D gene (6 bases). CDR3 size: 15 residues. Germline V gene sequence: CDR1 SGHTA, CDR2 FQGNSA. V lost 6 bases to trimming and J lost 0 bases, with 12 bases between them. For the CDR3, the DNA is TGTGCCAGCAGTCCCCCAGGGGTTAGCAATCAGCCCCAGCATTTT. Translated: CASSPPGVSNQPQHF.

V usage is TRBV19 and J usage is TRBJ2-1; D not certain. V lost 7 bases and J 0 bases, leaving 4 bases between the germline ends. Germline V gene sequence: CDR1 LNHDA, CDR2 SQIVND (reference sequence). This CDR3 contains 12 residues. DNA of the CDR3: TGTGCCAGTACGGGCTCCTACAATGAGCAGTTCTTC. The encoded protein is CASTGSYNEQFF.

This clone was seen repeatedly, ten times or more. The gene calls are TRBV28 and TRBJ2-3; 11 positions match TRBD2. The CDR3 covers 16 residues. CDR1 is MDHEN, CDR2 SYDVKM, per germline. The junction had 3 bases not matched to a gene; V was cut back by 2 bases and J by 2 bases. Here the CDR3 reads CASSLMTSGVTDTQYF. CDR3 DNA sequence: TGTGCCAGCAGTTTAATGACTAGCGGGGTCACAGATACGCAGTATTTT.

V gene TRBV2 combines with J gene TRBJ2-7; a possible D gene is TRBD2 (5 bases). V lost 8 bases to trimming and J lost 6 bases, with 8 bases between them. Germline loops: CDR1 SNHLY, CDR2 FYNNEI. CDR3 length: 10 amino acids. CDR3 protein: CASAGREQYF. Written as DNA, the CDR3 is TGTGCCAGCGCGGGTCGCGAGCAGTACTTC.

This chain connects TRBV9 to TRBJ2-5, with TRBD2 as a possible D gene (5 bases). The germline V gene has CDR1 SGDLS and CDR2 YYNGEE. Trimming took off 4 bases at V and 7 bases at J, with 38 bases between the two ends. This CDR3 spans 21 amino acids. CDR3 sequence (DNA): TGTGCCAGCAGCCCGGGCGTAGCGCCTCTAGGGTCGCAAGGTGCCAAGGTGACCCAGTACTTC. Translated, it gives CASSPGVAPLGSQGAKVTQYF.

This clone appeared once. V and J are TRBV7-9 and TRBJ1-5, with no clear D. CDR3 length: 12 residues. CDR1 and CDR2 (germline): SEHNR, FQNEAQ (reference sequence). The V and J ends lost 5 bases and 6 bases respectively, with 8 bases between them. In DNA, the CDR3 is TGTGCCAGCAGCGGAGGTCGTCAGCCCCAGCATTTT. It codes for CASSGGRQPQHF.

The rearrangement uses TRBV5-1 and TRBJ2-1; D may be TRBD1 (6 bases). CDR3 length: 14 residues. The V gene's germline CDR1 is SGHRS and CDR2 YFSETQ. Trimming took off 1 base at V and 6 bases at J, with 11 bases between the two ends. The CDR3 protein is CASSLPGVGNEQFF. The CDR3 coding sequence is TGCGCCAGCAGCTTGCCAGGGGTGGGCAATGAGCAGTTCTTC.

The genes are TRBV13 and TRBJ1-1; 10 nucleotides match TRBD1. Trimming removed 5 bases from V and 5 bases from J; junction bases left unmatched: 5. The CDR3 loop spans 14 amino acids. Germline V gene data show CDR1 as PRHDT and CDR2 as FYEKMQ (reference sequence). The CDR3 region has the DNA TGTGCCAGCAGCCCGGGACAGGGGCTAACTGAAGCTTTCTTT. Its translation: CASSPGQGLTEAFF.

The rearrangement uses TRBV30 and TRBJ1-5; D is undetermined. Germline V gene data show CDR1 as GTSNPN and CDR2 as SVGIG (reference sequence). V was trimmed by 1 base and J by 7 bases, leaving 11 bases between them. This CDR3 is 13 amino acids long. The CDR3, as DNA: TGTGCCTGGAGTGCGAATCCGGGACAGCCCCAGCATTTT. Encoded protein: CAWSANPGQPQHF.

The V gene is TRBV21-1, the J gene TRBJ2-7; the DNA was not compared with TRBD1, the D call given in the table. TRBV21-1 is designated a pseudogene. This CDR3 is 17 amino acids long. The CDR3 sequence is CASSEGSSFGCPYEQYF. CDR3 bases: TGTGCCAGCAGCGAAGGGTCTTCATTTGGCTGTCCCTACGAGCAGTACTTC.

This rearrangement joins TRBV7-9 to TRBJ1-2, with 7 bases fitting TRBD1. The V and J ends lost 0 bases and 8 bases, in that order; junction bases with no gene match: 6. Germline CDR1 is SEHNR and CDR2 is FQNEAQ (reference sequence). The CDR3 totals 14 residues. The CDR3 sequence: CASSLAGRGDGYTF. The CDR3 DNA sequence: TGTGCCAGCAGCTTAGCGGGCAGGGGGGACGGCTACACCTTC.